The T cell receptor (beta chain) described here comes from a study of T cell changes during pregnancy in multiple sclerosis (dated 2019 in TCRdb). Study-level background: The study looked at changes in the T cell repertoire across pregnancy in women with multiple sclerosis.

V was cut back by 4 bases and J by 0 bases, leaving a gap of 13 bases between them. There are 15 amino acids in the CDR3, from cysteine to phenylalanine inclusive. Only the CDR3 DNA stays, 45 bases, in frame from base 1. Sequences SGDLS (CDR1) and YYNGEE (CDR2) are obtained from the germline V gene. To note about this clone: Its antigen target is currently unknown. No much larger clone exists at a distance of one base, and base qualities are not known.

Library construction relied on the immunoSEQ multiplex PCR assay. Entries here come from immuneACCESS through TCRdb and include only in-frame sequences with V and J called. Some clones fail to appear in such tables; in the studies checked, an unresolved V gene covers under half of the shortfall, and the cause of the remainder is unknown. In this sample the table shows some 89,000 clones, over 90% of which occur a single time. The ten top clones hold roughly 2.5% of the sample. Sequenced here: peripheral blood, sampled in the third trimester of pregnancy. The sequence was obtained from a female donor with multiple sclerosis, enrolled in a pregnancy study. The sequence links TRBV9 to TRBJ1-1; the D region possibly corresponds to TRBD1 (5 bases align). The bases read TGTGCCAGCAGCCGGGTAGGGGAGGTGAACACTGAAGCTTTCTTT. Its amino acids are CASSRVGEVNTEAFF.